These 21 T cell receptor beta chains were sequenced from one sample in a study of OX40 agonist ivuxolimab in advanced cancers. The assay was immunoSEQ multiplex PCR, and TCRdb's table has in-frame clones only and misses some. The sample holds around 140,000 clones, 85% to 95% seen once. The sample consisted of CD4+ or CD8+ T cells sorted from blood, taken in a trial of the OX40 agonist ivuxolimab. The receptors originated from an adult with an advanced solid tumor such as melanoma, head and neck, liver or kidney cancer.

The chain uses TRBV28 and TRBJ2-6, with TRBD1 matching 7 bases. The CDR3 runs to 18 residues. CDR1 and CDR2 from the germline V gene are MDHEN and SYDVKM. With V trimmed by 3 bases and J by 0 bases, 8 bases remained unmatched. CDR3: CASSFHPGQSSGANVLTF. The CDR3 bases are TGTGCCAGCAGTTTTCACCCGGGACAGAGCTCTGGGGCCAACGTCCTGACTTTC.

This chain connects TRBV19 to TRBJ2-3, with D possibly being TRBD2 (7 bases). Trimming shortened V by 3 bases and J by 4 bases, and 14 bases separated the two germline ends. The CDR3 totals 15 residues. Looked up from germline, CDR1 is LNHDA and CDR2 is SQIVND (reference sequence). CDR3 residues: CASSIWGGSADTQYF. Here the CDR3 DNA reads TGTGCCAGTAGTATTTGGGGGGGCTCCGCAGATACGCAGTATTTT.

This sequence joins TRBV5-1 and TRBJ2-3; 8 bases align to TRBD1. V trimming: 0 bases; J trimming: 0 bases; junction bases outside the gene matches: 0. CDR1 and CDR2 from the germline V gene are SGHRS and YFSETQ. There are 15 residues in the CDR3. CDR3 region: CASSLGDRSTDTQYF. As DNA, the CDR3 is TGCGCCAGCAGCTTGGGGGACAGGAGCACAGATACGCAGTATTTT. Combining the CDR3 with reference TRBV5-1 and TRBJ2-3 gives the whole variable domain KAGVTQTPRYLIKTRGQQVTLSCSPISGHRSVSWYQQTPGQGLQFLFEYFSETQRNKGNFPGRFSGRQFSNSRSEMNVSTLELGDSALYLCASSLGDRSTDTQYFGPGTRLTVL.

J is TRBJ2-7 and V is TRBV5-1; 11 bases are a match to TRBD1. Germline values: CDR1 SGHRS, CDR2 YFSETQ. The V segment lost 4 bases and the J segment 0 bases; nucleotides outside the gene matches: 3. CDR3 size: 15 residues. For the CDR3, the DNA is TGCGCCAGCAGCCCGGGACAGGGGGTCTCCTACGAGCAGTACTTC. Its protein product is CASSPGQGVSYEQYF.

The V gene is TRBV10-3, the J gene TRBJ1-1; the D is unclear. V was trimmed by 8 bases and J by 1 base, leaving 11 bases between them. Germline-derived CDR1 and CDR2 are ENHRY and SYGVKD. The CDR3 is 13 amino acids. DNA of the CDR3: TGTGCCATCTCCAAGTTGGGGAACACTGAAGCTTTCTTT. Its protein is CAISKLGNTEAFF.

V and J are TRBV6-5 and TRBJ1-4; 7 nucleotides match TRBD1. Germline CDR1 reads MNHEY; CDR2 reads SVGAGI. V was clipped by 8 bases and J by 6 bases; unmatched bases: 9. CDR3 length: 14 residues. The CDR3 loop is CASGNRGGDEKLFF. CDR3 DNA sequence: TGTGCCAGCGGTAACAGGGGAGGGGATGAAAAACTGTTTTTT.

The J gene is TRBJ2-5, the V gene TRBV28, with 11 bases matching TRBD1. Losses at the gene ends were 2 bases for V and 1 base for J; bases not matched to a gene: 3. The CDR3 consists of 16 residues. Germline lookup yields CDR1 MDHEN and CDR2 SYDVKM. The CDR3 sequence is CASSLRTGGVQETQYF. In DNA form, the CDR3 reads TGTGCCAGCAGTTTAAGGACAGGGGGCGTCCAAGAGACCCAGTACTTC.

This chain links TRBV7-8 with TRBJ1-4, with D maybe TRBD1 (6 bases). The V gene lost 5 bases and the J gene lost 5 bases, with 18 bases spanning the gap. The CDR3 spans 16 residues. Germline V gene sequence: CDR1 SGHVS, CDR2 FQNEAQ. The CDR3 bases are TGTGCCAGCAGCCCTAGGGACAAAAACGTCAATGAAAAACTGTTTTTT. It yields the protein CASSPRDKNVNEKLFF.

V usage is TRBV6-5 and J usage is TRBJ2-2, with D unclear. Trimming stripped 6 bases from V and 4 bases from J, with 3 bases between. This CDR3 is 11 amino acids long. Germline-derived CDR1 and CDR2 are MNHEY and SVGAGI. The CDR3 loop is CASSTTGELFF. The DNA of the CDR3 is TGTGCCAGCAGCACCACCGGGGAGCTGTTTTTT.

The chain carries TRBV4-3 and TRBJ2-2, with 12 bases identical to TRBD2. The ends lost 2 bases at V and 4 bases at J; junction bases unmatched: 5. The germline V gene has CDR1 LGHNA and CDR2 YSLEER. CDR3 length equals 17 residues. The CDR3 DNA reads TGCGCCAGCAGCCAACTAGCGGGGGGGCTGCGCACCGGGGAGCTGTTTTTT. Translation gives CASSQLAGGLRTGELFF.

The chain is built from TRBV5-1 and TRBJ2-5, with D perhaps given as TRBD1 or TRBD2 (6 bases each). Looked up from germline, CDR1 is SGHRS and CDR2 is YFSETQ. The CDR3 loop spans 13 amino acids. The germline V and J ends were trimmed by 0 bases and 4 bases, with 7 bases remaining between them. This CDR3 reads CASSLEGGETQYF. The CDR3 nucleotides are TGCGCCAGCAGCTTGGAGGGGGGAGAGACCCAGTACTTC.

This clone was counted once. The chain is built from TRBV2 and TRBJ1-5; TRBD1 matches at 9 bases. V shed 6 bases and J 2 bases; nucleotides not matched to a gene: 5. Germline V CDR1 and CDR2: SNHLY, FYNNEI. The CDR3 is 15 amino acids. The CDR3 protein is CASSRDRVGNQPQHF. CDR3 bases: TGTGCCAGCAGCCGGGACAGGGTTGGCAATCAGCCCCAGCATTTT.

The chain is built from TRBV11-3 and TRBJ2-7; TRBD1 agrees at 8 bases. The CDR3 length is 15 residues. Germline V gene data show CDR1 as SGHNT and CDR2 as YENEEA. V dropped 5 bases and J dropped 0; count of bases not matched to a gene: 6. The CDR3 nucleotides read TGTGCCAGCAGCCTTGGACAGGGTAGCTCCTACGAGCAGTACTTC. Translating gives CASSLGQGSSYEQYF.

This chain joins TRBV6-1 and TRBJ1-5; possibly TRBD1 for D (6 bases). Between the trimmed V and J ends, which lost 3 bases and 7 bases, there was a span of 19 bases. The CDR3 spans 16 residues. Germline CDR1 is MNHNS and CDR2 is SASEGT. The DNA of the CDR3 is TGTGCCAGCAGTGATAGACAGGTATCAAGCCTACAGCCCCAGCATTTT. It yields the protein CASSDRQVSSLQPQHF.

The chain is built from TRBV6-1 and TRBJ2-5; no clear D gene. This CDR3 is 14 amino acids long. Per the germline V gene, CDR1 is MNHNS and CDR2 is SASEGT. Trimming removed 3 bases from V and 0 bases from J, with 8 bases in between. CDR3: CASSDSPDQETQYF. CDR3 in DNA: TGTGCCAGCAGTGATTCCCCAGACCAAGAGACCCAGTACTTC.

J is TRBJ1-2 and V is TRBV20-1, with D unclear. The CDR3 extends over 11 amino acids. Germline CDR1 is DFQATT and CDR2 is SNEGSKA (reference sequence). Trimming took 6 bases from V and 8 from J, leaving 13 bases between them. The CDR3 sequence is CSAGGPRGYTF. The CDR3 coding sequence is TGCAGTGCGGGAGGGCCCCGGGGCTACACCTTC.

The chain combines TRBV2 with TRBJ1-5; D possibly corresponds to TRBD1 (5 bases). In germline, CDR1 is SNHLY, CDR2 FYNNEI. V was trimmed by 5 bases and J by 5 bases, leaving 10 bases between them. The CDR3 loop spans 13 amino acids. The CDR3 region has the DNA TGTGCCAGCAGTCAGGGCCTCGATCAGCCCCAGCATTTT. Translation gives CASSQGLDQPQHF. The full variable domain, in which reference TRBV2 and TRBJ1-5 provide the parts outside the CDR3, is EPEVTQTPSHQVTQMGQEVILRCVPISNHLYFYWYRQILGQKVEFLVSFYNNEISEKSEIFDDQFSVERPDGSNFTLKIRSTKLEDSAMYFCASSQGLDQPQHFGDGTRLSIL.

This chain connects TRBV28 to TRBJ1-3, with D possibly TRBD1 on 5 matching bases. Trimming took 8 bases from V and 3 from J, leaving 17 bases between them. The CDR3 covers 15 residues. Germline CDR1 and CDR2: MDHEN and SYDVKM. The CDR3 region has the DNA TGTGCCAGCGGGGTCAGGGCCGCCTATGGAAACACCATATATTTT. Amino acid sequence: CASGVRAAYGNTIYF.

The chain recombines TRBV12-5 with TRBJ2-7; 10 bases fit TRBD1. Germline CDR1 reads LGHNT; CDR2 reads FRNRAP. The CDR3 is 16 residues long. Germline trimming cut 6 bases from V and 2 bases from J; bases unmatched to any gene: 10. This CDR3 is CASGRTGGNPPYEQYF. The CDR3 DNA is TGTGCTAGTGGCCGGACAGGGGGAAACCCCCCCTACGAGCAGTACTTC.

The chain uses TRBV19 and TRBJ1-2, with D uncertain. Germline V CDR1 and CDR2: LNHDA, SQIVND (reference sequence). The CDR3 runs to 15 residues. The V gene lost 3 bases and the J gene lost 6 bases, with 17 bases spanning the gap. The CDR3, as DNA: TGTGCCAGTAGTATCCCCGGGGAGGAACGCAATGGCTACACCTTC. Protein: CASSIPGEERNGYTF.

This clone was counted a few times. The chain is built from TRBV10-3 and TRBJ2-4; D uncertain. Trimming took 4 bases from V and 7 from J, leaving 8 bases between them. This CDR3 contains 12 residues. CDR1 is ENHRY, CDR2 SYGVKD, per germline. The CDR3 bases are TGTGCCATCAGTGGCAGTGAGAACATTCAGTACTTC. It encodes CAISGSENIQYF.